The 26 T cell receptor beta chains below all came from one sample that was sequenced in a study of blood T cell repertoires in COVID-19. The method was immunoSEQ multiplex PCR; TCRdb's version includes in-frame clones alone and lacks a portion of them. The data show under 200,000 clones, nearly 90% seen once. Source material: peripheral blood. Receptors were obtained from a man between 60 and 75 years old with active or convalescent COVID-19.

The chain employs TRBV5-1 and TRBJ1-2; TRBD1 is a possible D gene (5 bases). This CDR3 is built from 15 residues. Germline V gives CDR1 SGHRS, CDR2 YFSETQ. V lost 4 bases, J lost 8 bases, and 21 bases lay in between. This chain's CDR3 is CASSPVLRGIPGYTF. CDR3 sequence (DNA): TGCGCCAGCAGCCCAGTGCTTAGGGGCATCCCCGGCTACACCTTC.

The chain uses TRBV10-2 and TRBJ1-6, with 10 bases fitting TRBD1. The germline V gene encodes CDR1 WSHSY and CDR2 SAAADI. The CDR3 is 16 amino acids. The V and J ends lost 1 base and 10 bases, in that order; junction bases with no gene match: 7. CDR3 nucleotides: TGCGCCAGCAGTGAGTGGGACAGGGGATCGCAATCACCCCTCCACTTT. Translating gives CASSEWDRGSQSPLHF.

This clone was observed a handful of times. Within the sample, other DNA sequences also encode this same CDR3. The rearrangement joins TRBV6-5 to TRBJ1-6, with 7 positions matching TRBD1. V trimming: 6 bases; J trimming: 5 bases; junction bases outside the gene matches: 4. Germline values: CDR1 MNHEY, CDR2 SVGAGI. CDR3 length: 14 amino acids. The CDR3 region is CASSRDRNNSPLHF. In nucleotides, the CDR3 is TGTGCCAGCAGCCGGGACAGAAATAATTCACCCCTCCACTTT.

V and J are TRBV30 and TRBJ1-2; 7 positions agree with TRBD1. This CDR3 comprises 13 residues. Germline assignment: CDR1 GTSNPN and CDR2 SVGIG (reference sequence). The trim removed 7 bases at V and 8 bases at J, leaving 13 bases unmatched. The CDR3 coding sequence is TGTGCCTTTGATGAACAGGGGCCGGGGGGCTACACCTTC. Protein: CAFDEQGPGGYTF. Together with reference TRBV30 and TRBJ1-2, the CDR3 gives the full variable domain: SQTIHQWPATLVQPVGSPLSLECTVEGTSNPNLYWYRQAAGRGLQLLFYSVGIGQISSEVPQNLSASRPQDRQFILSSKKLLLSDSGFYLCAFDEQGPGGYTFGSGTRLTVV.

The chain uses TRBV25-1 and TRBJ2-7; D is unresolved. The CDR3 extends over 12 amino acids. V lost 4 bases and J lost 3, with 7 bases in between. The V gene's germline CDR1 is MGHDK and CDR2 SYGVNS. The CDR3 nucleotides are TGTGCCAGCAGTGCGCACTACTACGAGCAGTACTTC. Translating it yields CASSAHYYEQYF.

This clone occurred a few times. This rearrangement joins TRBV4-2 to TRBJ2-3; D might be TRBD2 (7 bases). CDR1 and CDR2 (germline): LGHNA, YNFKEQ. This CDR3 has 15 amino acids. V lost 3 bases to trimming and J lost 2 bases, with 12 bases between them. CDR3 amino acids: CASSQGGASTDTQYF. In nucleotides, the CDR3 is TGTGCCAGCAGCCAGGGGGGGGCCTCCACAGATACGCAGTATTTT.

This rearrangement joins TRBV6-1 to TRBJ1-4; D is perhaps TRBD1 (5 bases). Germline V gene data show CDR1 as MNHNS and CDR2 as SASEGT. CDR3 length equals 15 residues. The V and J ends lost 0 bases and 4 bases respectively, with 9 bases between them. CDR3 amino acids: CASSEAGHLNEKLFF. CDR3 DNA: TGTGCCAGCAGTGAAGCGGGGCACCTTAATGAAAAACTGTTTTTT.

The J gene is TRBJ2-7, the V gene TRBV11-3, with D perhaps matching TRBD1 (6 bases). CDR1 is SGHNT and CDR2 is YENEEA in the germline V gene. V lost 5 bases to trimming and J lost 5 bases, with 13 bases between them. This CDR3 is 13 amino acids long. The CDR3 coding sequence is TGTGCCAGCAGCCCGCGCAGGGGAAACGAGCAGTACTTC. This encodes CASSPRRGNEQYF.

The chain combines TRBV18 with TRBJ2-3; 8 bases agree with TRBD1. The CDR3 consists of 15 residues. Germline values: CDR1 KGHSH, CDR2 LQKENI. Losses at the gene ends were 6 bases for V and 0 bases for J; bases not matched to a gene: 5. The CDR3 DNA reads as TGTGCCAGCTCCCAAGGACAGGGTAGCACAGATACGCAGTATTTT. Residues: CASSQGQGSTDTQYF.

This chain connects TRBV11-2 to TRBJ2-7; weak D call: TRBD1 (6 bases). Per the germline V gene, CDR1 is SGHAT and CDR2 is FQNNGV. The germline V and J ends were trimmed by 5 bases and 2 bases, with 13 bases remaining between them. The CDR3 covers 14 residues. CDR3 sequence (DNA): TGTGCCAGCAGCCCGGACAGAGTAACCTACGAGCAGTACTTC. This translates into CASSPDRVTYEQYF.

The chain has TRBV7-9 and TRBJ1-3, with 8 bases lining up with TRBD1. The germline V gene encodes CDR1 SEHNR and CDR2 FQNEAQ (reference sequence). The CDR3 spans 15 residues. The junction had 2 bases not matched to a gene; V was cut back by 3 bases and J by 1 base. CDR3 sequence reads: CASSFGQGSGNTIYF. As DNA, the CDR3 is TGTGCCAGCAGCTTCGGACAGGGTTCTGGAAACACCATATATTTT.

The DNA for the CDR3 is TGCGCCAGCAGCAGCAGCGGGGGGGCCAATACGCAGTATTTT. This gives the protein CASSSSGGANTQYF. The V and J genes are TRBV5-1 and TRBJ2-3; 10 nucleotides match TRBD2. This CDR3 comprises 14 residues. The V gene's germline CDR1 is SGHRS and CDR2 YFSETQ. The V gene end was trimmed by 4 bases and the J gene end by 7 bases; junction bases not matched to a gene: 6.

V and J are TRBV19 and TRBJ1-4, with D hard to call. Per germline, CDR1 LNHDA and CDR2 SQIVND (reference sequence). The V gene lost 1 base and the J gene lost 0 bases, with 12 bases spanning the gap. This CDR3 is 17 amino acids long. The CDR3 bases are TGTGCCAGTAGTATAGCTTGGCAATTTACAACTAATGAAAAACTGTTTTTT. Amino acid sequence: CASSIAWQFTTNEKLFF.

The DNA for the CDR3 is TGCGCCAGCAGCCAACCGGACAGGGGTGCTAACTATGGCTACACCTTC. It yields the protein CASSQPDRGANYGYTF. This chain uses TRBV4-1 with TRBJ1-2; 9 bases line up with TRBD1. The CDR3 sequence is 16 residues long. After removal of 2 bases from V and 0 bases from J, the junction contained 4 bases not matched to a gene. Germline CDR1 reads MGHRA; CDR2 reads YSYEKL.

This chain connects TRBV19 to TRBJ1-6; 7 bases fit TRBD1. CDR3 length: 14 residues. V was pared by 3 bases and J by 10 bases, with 6 bases of the junction left unmatched. The germline CDR1 and CDR2 sequences are LNHDA and SQIVND (reference sequence). This CDR3 is CASSILRGQSPLHF. The CDR3 DNA follows: TGTGCCAGTAGTATCTTGAGGGGACAGTCACCCCTCCACTTT. Based on the CDR3 plus reference TRBV19 and TRBJ1-6, the full variable domain is DGGITQSPKYLFRKEGQNVTLSCEQNLNHDAMYWYRQDPGQGLRLIYYSQIVNDFQKGDIAEGYSVSREKKESFPLTVTSAQKNPTAFYLCASSILRGQSPLHFGNGTRLTVT.

The CDR3 bases are TGCGCCAGCAGCCAAGTCGGGGACAGGGACACCGGGGAGCTGTTTTTT. It specifies CASSQVGDRDTGELFF. The rearrangement joins TRBV4-1 to TRBJ2-2; 9 bases match TRBD1. This CDR3 region has 16 residues. The V and J ends lost 1 base and 3 bases, in that order; junction bases with no gene match: 3. Germline CDR1 reads MGHRA; CDR2 reads YSYEKL.

The rearrangement uses TRBV2 and TRBJ2-2, with D maybe TRBD1 (5 bases). Trimming cost V 2 bases and J 0 bases, with 10 bases left between them. Looked up from germline, CDR1 is SNHLY and CDR2 is FYNNEI. There are 16 residues in the CDR3. In DNA, the CDR3 is TGTGCCAGCAGTGAAAGGGGCCAGTCGAACACCGGGGAGCTGTTTTTT. Amino acids: CASSERGQSNTGELFF.

In this sample, this clone turned up a few times. This sequence joins TRBV7-8 and TRBJ2-1; 11 bases agree with TRBD2. The CDR3 has 15 residues. V lost 3 bases and J lost 7; bases outside the gene matches: 5. Germline-derived CDR1 and CDR2 are SGHVS and FQNEAQ. The CDR3 reads CASSFFSGGANEQFF. DNA for the CDR3: TGTGCCAGCAGCTTTTTTAGCGGGGGGGCTAATGAGCAGTTCTTC. Full variable domain (outside the CDR3, taken from reference TRBV7-8 and TRBJ2-1): GAGVSQSPRYKVAKRGQDVALRCDPISGHVSLFWYQQALGQGPEFLTYFQNEAQLDKSGLPSDRFFAERPEGSVSTLKIQRTQQEDSAVYLCASSFFSGGANEQFFGPGTRLTVL.

This chain joins TRBV11-1 and TRBJ2-4; D call uncertain. The CDR3 is 15 residues long. The germline V gene encodes CDR1 SGHAT and CDR2 FQDESV (reference sequence). Trimming took off 7 bases at V and 4 bases at J, with 17 bases between the two ends. The CDR3 DNA reads TGTGCCAGCACCCTTAGCACGAGCAAGAAAAACATTCAGTACTTC. It encodes CASTLSTSKKNIQYF.

This clone has just one count. CDR3 nucleotides: TGTGCCAGCAGTTTCGGGGGAGATACGCAGTATTTT. This encodes CASSFGGDTQYF. V gene TRBV6-6 combines with J gene TRBJ2-3, with D tentatively TRBD2 (6 bases). Germline CDR1 MNHNY, CDR2 SVGAGI (reference sequence). Trimming left V 4 bases short and J 5 bases short, with 7 bases between. This CDR3 contains 12 residues.

As DNA, the CDR3 is TGCGCCAGCAGCCAACCCCTAGCGGGGGCCAGAAATGAGCAGTTCTTC. This encodes CASSQPLAGARNEQFF. The rearrangement links TRBV4-1 to TRBJ2-1, with 10 nucleotides matching TRBD2. This CDR3 is 16 amino acids long. The ends lost 2 bases at V and 7 bases at J; junction bases unmatched: 8. CDR1 is MGHRA and CDR2 is YSYEKL in the germline V gene.

The chain employs TRBV9 and TRBJ2-1, with a possible D match to TRBD1 (5 bases). Germline CDR1 and CDR2: SGDLS and YYNGEE. The CDR3 loop spans 16 amino acids. With 0 bases removed from V and 0 bases from J, the gap between germline ends came to 10 bases. CDR3 DNA: TGTGCCAGCAGCGTAGAAGGACACAGCTCCTACAATGAGCAGTTCTTC. It encodes CASSVEGHSSYNEQFF.

The table lists this clone with a count of one. This rearrangement joins TRBV2 to TRBJ1-4, with a tentative D call TRBD1 (6 bases). Trimming left V 4 bases short and J 5 bases short, with 11 bases between. CDR1 SNHLY and CDR2 FYNNEI come from the germline V gene. This CDR3 is built from 14 residues. The CDR3 DNA sequence: TGTGCCAGCAGTGGTGCAGGGGTAAATGAAAAACTGTTTTTT. It specifies CASSGAGVNEKLFF.

The rearrangement joins TRBV5-1 to TRBJ1-1; 9 bases fit TRBD1. The ends lost 4 bases at V and 4 bases at J; junction bases unmatched: 5. Germline loops: CDR1 SGHRS, CDR2 YFSETQ. The CDR3 loop spans 14 amino acids. The DNA for the CDR3 is TGCGCCAGCAGCGCACAGGGGGCGGGCACTGAAGCTTTCTTT. It translates to CASSAQGAGTEAFF.

The chain combines TRBV7-9 with TRBJ2-2; 8 bases map to TRBD1. The junction had 2 bases not matched to a gene; V was cut back by 4 bases and J by 1 base. This CDR3 spans 15 amino acids. Germline V gene sequence: CDR1 SEHNR, CDR2 FQNEAQ (reference sequence). The CDR3 nucleotides are TGTGCCAGCAGCTCGGGACAGGTGAACACCGGGGAGCTGTTTTTT. Its protein product is CASSSGQVNTGELFF. The entire variable domain, with the rest obtained from reference TRBV7-9 and TRBJ2-2, is as follows: DTGVSQNPRHKITKRGQNVTFRCDPISEHNRLYWYRQTLGQGPEFLTYFQNEAQLEKSRLLSDRFSAERPKGSFSTLEIQRTEQGDSAMYLCASSSGQVNTGELFFGEGSRLTVL.

The chain has TRBV18 and TRBJ1-1; a possible D gene is TRBD1 (6 bases). This CDR3 spans 18 amino acids. The germline V gene has CDR1 KGHSH and CDR2 LQKENI. V shed 3 bases and J shed 4 bases, with 24 bases lying between them. The CDR3 sequence: CASSPQALSAGVPTEAFF. For the CDR3, the DNA is TGTGCCAGCTCACCGCAGGCCCTCTCGGCAGGGGTCCCCACTGAAGCTTTCTTT.